This TCR beta chain originates from a study of blood T cells in healthy people across ages (dated by TCRdb to the mid-2010s). Context from the whole study: Template switching captured roughly one uniquely barcoded TCR beta cDNA molecule per two T cells in model experiments. Using deep sequencing normalized with unique cDNA molecular identifiers, the study measured how TCR beta repertoire diversity changes with age. Two additional independent replicas of 1 million unique cDNA reads from the same blood draw were analyzed for two donors (one aged 18 to 29 and one aged 80 or older). Donors of different ages were randomly distributed across sequencing lanes to avoid experimental bias. Donors were grouped into four age groups: young (average roughly 15 years), middle-aged (less than 40), aged (around 60) and long-lived (around 82). Findings and caveats that apply to the study as a whole: Compared with the aged group, the long-lived group had more naive CD4+ T cells, fewer expanded clones and increased TCR diversity, suggesting age selection. Because profiling used bulk unsorted PBMCs, naive and antigen-experienced compartments could not be compared conclusively. Observed TCR beta diversity per million T cells fell roughly linearly with age, and a significant reduction was already apparent by age roughly 40. Because the CMV infection status of the donors was unknown, age-related changes in expanded clonotypes may potentially have been confounded. The percentage of naive T cells measured by flow cytometry correlated strongly with observed TCR beta diversity. Total diversity estimates from one million sequenced T cells were considered lower bounds and underestimates.

The CDR3 runs 17 residues from the cysteine to the phenylalanine. Solely the CDR3 DNA is kept, with 51 bases framed from the first base. CDR1 and CDR2 are read off the germline V gene as SGHTA and FQGNSA. Between the V and J ends, shortened by 2 bases and 3 bases respectively, the junction contains 20 bases. Libraries came from 5' RACE. The sequencer was an Illumina HiSeq 2500. A second PCR of roughly 7 to 11 cycles was run with a J-beta primer mix and a sample-barcoded 5' primer. A unique molecular identifier was introduced onto each TCR beta cDNA molecule by a template-switch 5' adaptor carrying 12 random nucleotides. Each sample yielded at least 3 million CDR3-containing paired-end reads. First-strand cDNA was synthesized from all RNA with the Mint cDNA synthesis kit, primed by a TRBC-specific oligonucleotide. All cDNA was treated with uracil-DNA glycosylase and then went through a first 18-cycle PCR with the universal primers M1SS and BC2_uni_R. As for how the authors treated the data: Normalization of each sample was performed by random selection of 1 million high-quality reads, each carrying a distinct molecular identifier. Instead of being binned into consensus sequences, reads that shared molecular identifiers were thrown out. MiTCR, set to a Q25 quality threshold and the strictest error-elimination algorithm, was used for CDR3 identification, clonotype clustering and error correction. Lower-bound total TCR beta diversity was estimated with a nonparametric unseen species model using Euler transformation. TCRdb cleaned the public reads at Q25 with fastp, built clones with MiXCR and kept in-frame beta chains. All rows with the same CDR3 protein become a single entry with the most common DNA and genes. TCRdb assigned the V and J calls; the authors' analysis was not used. The sample table records about 800,000 distinct CDR3 sequences; roughly 64% of these occur just once. In total, the top ten clones hold roughly 22% of the sample.

Systemically healthy Caucasian individuals from Russia, 35 to 40 in total and aged about 6 to 100 years, were included as donors. Each donor gave 8 to 10 milliliters of peripheral blood, collected into EDTA-treated Vacutainer tubes. Ficoll-Paque density-gradient centrifugation was used to isolate PBMCs, with at least 7 million per sample. Trizol reagent was used to extract total RNA from the PBMCs, yielding at least 6 micrograms per sample. Naive CD45RAhigh/CD27high T cell percentages were measured by flow cytometry on a PBMC aliquot from every donor. This clonotype was seen only a few times. Its specific antigen is unknown. The sample holds no much larger clone one base away, and base qualities are not on file.

The origin of this receptor is a man aged 25-45 years in good health. Source material: blood. The chain uses TRBV7-2 and TRBJ2-7; the D element could tentatively be TRBD1 or TRBD2, as 5 bases agree for each. The CDR3 has the sequence CASSLRTPRSGNYEQYF. The bases are TGTGCCAGCAGCTTACGGACACCTCGAAGCGGAAACTACGAGCAGTACTTC.